This TCR beta chain comes out of a study of T-cell reconstitution after alpha-beta-depleted transplantation in children. Whole-study results and caveats: At one year after transplant, newly produced T cells mostly accounted for T-cell counts and diversity. The origin of alpha-beta T cells about two months after transplant was reportedly several hundred expanded graft clones. There were some patients whose high TCRbeta diversity at day 60 came from surviving recipient T cells and thymic progenitors.

V lost 5 bases, J lost 5 bases, and 20 bases stayed unmatched. Germline V gives CDR1 SGHRS, CDR2 YFSETQ. The CDR3 is 18 residues long. This clonotype has more than one count but fewer than ten. Its cognate antigen is unknown. This sample's TCRbeta library carried unique molecular identifier barcodes. TCRdb independently ran MiXCR on the PCR reads; one entry per CDR3 protein. The sample shows some 290,000 distinct CDR3 sequences, 20% to 30% of them seen only once. The chain carries TRBV5-1 and TRBJ2-3; 7 positions match TRBD1. This TCR derives from a male patient between 10 and 17 years old who had a stem cell transplant for acute lymphoblastic leukemia, so the T cells may come from the graft donor. The sample was PBMCs, mostly from graft donor cells, taken 180 days after TCRalphabeta/CD19-depleted stem cell transplant. The CDR3, as DNA: TGCGCCAGCAGTCGACAAACAGGGGTCAAACAAGTGGGAGATACGCAGTATTTT. Protein product: CASSRQTGVKQVGDTQYF.